The 12 T cell receptor beta chains below all came from one sample that was sequenced in a study of neoadjuvant anti-PD-1 for oral cavity cancer. Clones were read by immunoSEQ multiplex PCR, and TCRdb kept only the in-frame ones, dropping some. Here the sample spans about 16,000 clones, around 69% being singletons. The sample in question was PBMCs, obtained before nivolumab (anti-PD-1) treatment. These TCRs come from a person between 40 and 85 years old with oral cavity squamous cell carcinoma.

The V and J genes are TRBV6-6 and TRBJ1-1; D is perhaps TRBD1 (5 bases). The CDR3 covers 13 residues. Trimming left V 5 bases short and J 9 bases short, with 16 bases between. Germline-derived CDR1 and CDR2 are MNHNY and SVGAGI (reference sequence). CDR3 sequence: CASSVSEPGQAFF. DNA of the CDR3: TGTGCCAGCAGTGTCTCGGAACCGGGACAAGCTTTCTTT.

This sequence joins TRBV19 and TRBJ2-1; 8 nucleotides agree with TRBD2. Germline V gives CDR1 LNHDA, CDR2 SQIVND (reference sequence). The CDR3 covers 14 residues. V gave up 5 bases and J gave up 10 bases; unmatched junction bases: 10. The CDR3 DNA reads TGTGCCAGTAGTTTAGCGGGAACCAGTTGGGAGCAGTTCTTC. Encoded protein: CASSLAGTSWEQFF.

V usage is TRBV20-1 and J usage is TRBJ2-1; D is unclear. This CDR3 is 11 amino acids long. Germline CDR1 reads DFQATT; CDR2 reads SNEGSKA (reference sequence). V was clipped by 6 bases and J by 6 bases, with 9 bases between them. The CDR3 region is CSAWKFNEQFF. CDR3 sequence (DNA): TGCAGTGCCTGGAAATTCAATGAGCAGTTCTTC.

The chain carries TRBV11-2 and TRBJ2-1; TRBD2 agrees at 8 bases. Germline V gene sequence: CDR1 SGHAT, CDR2 FQNNGV. The trim removed 2 bases at V and 3 bases at J, leaving 3 bases unmatched. The CDR3 is made up of 15 amino acids. In nucleotides, the CDR3 is TGTGCCAGCAGCTTAATTAGCGGGATCTACAATGAGCAGTTCTTC. Its translation: CASSLISGIYNEQFF.

The V gene is TRBV9, the J gene TRBJ2-3, with 9 positions matching TRBD2. Germline V gives CDR1 SGDLS, CDR2 YYNGEE. V trimming: 2 bases; J trimming: 0 bases; junction bases outside the gene matches: 1. The CDR3 is 15 amino acids. CDR3 DNA: TGTGCCAGCAGCGTGGGACTAGCTAGCACAGATACGCAGTATTTT. Protein sequence: CASSVGLASTDTQYF.

This clone showed up just a few times. The rearrangement links TRBV7-9 to TRBJ1-1, with a weak D call TRBD1 (6 bases). Germline assignment: CDR1 SEHNR and CDR2 FQNEAQ (reference sequence). Trimming stripped 5 bases from V and 1 base from J, with 8 bases between. CDR3 length: 13 amino acids. CDR3 DNA: TGTGCCAGCAGCGCACAGGGGAACACTGAAGCTTTCTTT. This encodes CASSAQGNTEAFF.

The gene calls are TRBV2 and TRBJ2-7; no definite D call. The CDR3 has 13 amino acids. Germline CDR1 SNHLY, CDR2 FYNNEI. With 3 bases removed from V and 2 bases from J, the gap between germline ends came to 8 bases. The CDR3 sequence is CASSDQPPYEQYF. CDR3 nucleotide sequence: TGTGCCAGCAGTGATCAACCTCCCTACGAGCAGTACTTC.

The gene calls are TRBV2 and TRBJ2-2; D is undetermined. The germline gives CDR1 SNHLY, CDR2 FYNNEI. The V end lost 3 bases, the J end lost 4 bases, and 9 bases lay between the germline ends. The CDR3 is made up of 14 amino acids. The CDR3 DNA is TGTGCCAGCAGTGAGGAGTCCGGCACCGGGGAGCTGTTTTTT. It translates to CASSEESGTGELFF.

This clone was seen just once. The chain recombines TRBV6-6 with TRBJ2-7; D is uncertain. CDR3 length: 13 amino acids. From germline, CDR1 is MNHNY and CDR2 SVGAGI (reference sequence). V shed 6 bases and J shed 4 bases, with 13 bases lying between them. The CDR3 nucleotides read TGTGCCAGCAGCCGCCCGGCCCAGTACGAGCAGTACTTC. The encoded protein is CASSRPAQYEQYF.

The V call is TRBV27, the J call TRBJ1-5, with D perhaps matching TRBD1 (6 bases). V gave up 6 bases and J gave up 4 bases, with 10 bases separating them. The CDR3 covers 13 residues. The V gene's germline CDR1 is MNHEY and CDR2 SMNVEV (reference sequence). The CDR3 reads CASRGRGNQPQHF. CDR3 nucleotides: TGTGCCAGCAGGGGGAGGGGGAATCAGCCCCAGCATTTT.

CDR3 bases: TGTGCCAGCAGCGTAGATGGGGGAACTGAAGCTTTCTTT. Its translation is CASSVDGGTEAFF. The rearrangement links TRBV9 to TRBJ1-1, with D maybe TRBD1 (5 bases). The CDR3 is 13 amino acids. V was shortened by 0 bases and J by 5 bases, with 8 bases between the two germline ends. Germline values: CDR1 SGDLS, CDR2 YYNGEE.

The chain employs TRBV30 and TRBJ2-7; D possibly uses TRBD1 or TRBD2 (5 bases each). The CDR3 sequence is 11 residues long. Germline CDR1 reads GTSNPN; CDR2 reads SVGIG (reference sequence). The V and J ends lost 8 bases and 4 bases respectively, with 12 bases between them. CDR3 residues: CAGGGGYEQYF. The DNA for the CDR3 is TGTGCCGGAGGTGGGGGATACGAGCAGTACTTC.